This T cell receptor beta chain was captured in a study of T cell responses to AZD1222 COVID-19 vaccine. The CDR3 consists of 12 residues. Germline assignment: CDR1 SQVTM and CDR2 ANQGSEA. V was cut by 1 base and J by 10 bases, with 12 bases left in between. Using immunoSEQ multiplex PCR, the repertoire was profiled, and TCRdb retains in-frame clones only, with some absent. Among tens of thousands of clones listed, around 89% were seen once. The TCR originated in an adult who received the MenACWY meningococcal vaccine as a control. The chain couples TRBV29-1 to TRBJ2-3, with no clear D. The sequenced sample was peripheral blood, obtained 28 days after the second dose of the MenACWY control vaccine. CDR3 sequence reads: CSVEVNRVAQYF. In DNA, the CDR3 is TGCAGCGTTGAAGTTAATAGAGTCGCGCAGTATTTT.